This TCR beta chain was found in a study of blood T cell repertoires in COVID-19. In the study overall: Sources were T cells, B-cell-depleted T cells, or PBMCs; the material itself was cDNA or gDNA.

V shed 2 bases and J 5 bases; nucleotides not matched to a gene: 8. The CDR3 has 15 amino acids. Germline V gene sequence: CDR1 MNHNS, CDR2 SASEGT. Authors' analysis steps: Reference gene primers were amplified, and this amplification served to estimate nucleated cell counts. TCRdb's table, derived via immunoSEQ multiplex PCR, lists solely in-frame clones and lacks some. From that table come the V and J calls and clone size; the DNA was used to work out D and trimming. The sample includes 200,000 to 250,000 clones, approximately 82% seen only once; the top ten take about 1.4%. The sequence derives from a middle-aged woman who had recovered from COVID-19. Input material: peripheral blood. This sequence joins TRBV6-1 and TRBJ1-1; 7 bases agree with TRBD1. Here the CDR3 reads CASSELGGAGTEAFF. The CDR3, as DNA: TGTGCCAGCAGTGAACTAGGGGGCGCGGGGACTGAAGCTTTCTTT.